This T cell receptor (beta chain) emerged from a study of technical replicates of blood from a handful of donors. This clone was found once. Sequencing used immunoSEQ multiplex PCR; TCRdb keeps in-frame clones, though not all of them. The sample holds tens of thousands of clones, roughly 94% seen once. This CDR3 spans 15 amino acids. With 4 bases removed from V and 0 bases from J, the gap between germline ends came to 11 bases. Looked up from germline, CDR1 is SGHRS and CDR2 is YFSETQ. The chain employs TRBV5-1 and TRBJ1-3; possibly TRBD1 for D (6 bases). The TCR originated in a human donor in good health. Sequenced sample: T cells isolated from PBMCs. The CDR3 loop reads CASSGGSGSGNTIYF. The CDR3 nucleotides read TGCGCCAGCAGCGGGGGCTCGGGCTCTGGAAACACCATATATTTT.